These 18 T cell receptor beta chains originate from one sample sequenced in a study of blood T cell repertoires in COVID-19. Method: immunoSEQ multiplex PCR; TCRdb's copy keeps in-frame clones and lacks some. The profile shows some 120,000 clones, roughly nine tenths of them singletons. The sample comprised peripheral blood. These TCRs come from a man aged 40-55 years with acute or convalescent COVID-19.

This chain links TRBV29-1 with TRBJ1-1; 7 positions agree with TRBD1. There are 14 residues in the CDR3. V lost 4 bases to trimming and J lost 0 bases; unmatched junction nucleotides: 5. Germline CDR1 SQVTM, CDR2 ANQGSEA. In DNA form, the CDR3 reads TGCAGCGTTGTAGTACAGGGGCTGAACACTGAAGCTTTCTTT. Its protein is CSVVVQGLNTEAFF.

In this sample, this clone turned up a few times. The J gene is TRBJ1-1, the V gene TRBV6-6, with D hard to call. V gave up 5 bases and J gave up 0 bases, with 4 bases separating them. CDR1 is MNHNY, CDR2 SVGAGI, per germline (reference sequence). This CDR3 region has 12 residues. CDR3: CASSQLNTEAFF. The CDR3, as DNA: TGTGCCAGCAGTCAGCTGAACACTGAAGCTTTCTTT.

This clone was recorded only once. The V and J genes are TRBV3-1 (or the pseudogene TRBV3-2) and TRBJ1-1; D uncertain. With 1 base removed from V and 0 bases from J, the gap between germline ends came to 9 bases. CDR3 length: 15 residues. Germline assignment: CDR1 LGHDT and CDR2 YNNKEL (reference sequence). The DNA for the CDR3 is TGTGCCAGCAGCCAAGGTCAGTCCATGAACACTGAAGCTTTCTTT. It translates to CASSQGQSMNTEAFF.

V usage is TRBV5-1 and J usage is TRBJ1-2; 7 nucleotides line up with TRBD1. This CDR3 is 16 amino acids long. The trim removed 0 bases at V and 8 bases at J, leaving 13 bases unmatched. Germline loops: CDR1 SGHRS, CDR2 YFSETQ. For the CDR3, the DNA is TGCGCCAGCAGCTTGGAGATGCGGACAGGCCTGGAAGGCTACACCTTC. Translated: CASSLEMRTGLEGYTF.

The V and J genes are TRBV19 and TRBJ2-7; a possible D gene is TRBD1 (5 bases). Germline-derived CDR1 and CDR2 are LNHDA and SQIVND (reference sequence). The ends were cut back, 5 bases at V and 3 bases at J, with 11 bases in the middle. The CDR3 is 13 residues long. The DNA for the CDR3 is TGTGCCAGTAGTTTAGGGGCTAACTACGAGCAGTACTTC. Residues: CASSLGANYEQYF.

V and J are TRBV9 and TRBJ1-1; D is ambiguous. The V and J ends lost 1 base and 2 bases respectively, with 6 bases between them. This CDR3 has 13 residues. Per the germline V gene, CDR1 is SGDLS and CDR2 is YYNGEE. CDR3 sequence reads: CASSVQINTEAFF. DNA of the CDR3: TGTGCCAGCAGCGTACAGATTAACACTGAAGCTTTCTTT.

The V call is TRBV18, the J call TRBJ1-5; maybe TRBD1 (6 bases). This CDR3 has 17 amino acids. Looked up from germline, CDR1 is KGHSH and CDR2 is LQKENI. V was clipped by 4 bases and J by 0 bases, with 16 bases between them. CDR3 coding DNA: TGTGCCAGCTCACTTGCCGGGACACAAAATAGCAATCAGCCCCAGCATTTT. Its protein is CASSLAGTQNSNQPQHF.

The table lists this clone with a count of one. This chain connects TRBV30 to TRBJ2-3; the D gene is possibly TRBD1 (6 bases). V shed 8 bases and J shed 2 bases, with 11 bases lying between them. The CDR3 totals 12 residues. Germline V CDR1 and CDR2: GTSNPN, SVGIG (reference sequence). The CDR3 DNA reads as TGTGCCCGAGAGGGGGACACAGATACGCAGTATTTT. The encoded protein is CAREGDTDTQYF.

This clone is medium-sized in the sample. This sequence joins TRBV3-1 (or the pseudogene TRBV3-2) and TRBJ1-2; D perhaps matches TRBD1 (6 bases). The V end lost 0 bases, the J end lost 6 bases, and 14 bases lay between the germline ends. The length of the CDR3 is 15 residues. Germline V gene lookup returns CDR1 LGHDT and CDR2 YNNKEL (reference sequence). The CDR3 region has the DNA TGTGCCAGCAGCCAAGATCTTGGGGGGGCGGATGGCTACACCTTC. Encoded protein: CASSQDLGGADGYTF.

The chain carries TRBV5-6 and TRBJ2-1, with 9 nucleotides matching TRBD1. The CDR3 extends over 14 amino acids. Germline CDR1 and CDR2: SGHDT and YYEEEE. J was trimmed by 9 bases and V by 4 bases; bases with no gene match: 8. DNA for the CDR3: TGTGCCAGCAGCCCCGGGACAGGGCTGCCTGAGCAGTTCTTC. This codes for CASSPGTGLPEQFF.

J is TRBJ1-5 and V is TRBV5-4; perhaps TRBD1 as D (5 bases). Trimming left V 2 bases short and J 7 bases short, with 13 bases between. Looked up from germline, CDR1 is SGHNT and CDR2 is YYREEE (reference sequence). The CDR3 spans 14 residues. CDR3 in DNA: TGTGCCAGCAGCTTAGCAGGGACTAACCAGCCCCAGCATTTT. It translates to CASSLAGTNQPQHF.

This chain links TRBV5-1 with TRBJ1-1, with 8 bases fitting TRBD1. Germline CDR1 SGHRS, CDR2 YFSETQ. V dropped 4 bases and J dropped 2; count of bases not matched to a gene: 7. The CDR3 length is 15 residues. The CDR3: CASSRGQGVNTEAFF. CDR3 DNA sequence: TGCGCCAGCAGCCGAGGACAGGGAGTAAACACTGAAGCTTTCTTT. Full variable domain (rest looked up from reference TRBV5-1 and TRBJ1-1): KAGVTQTPRYLIKTRGQQVTLSCSPISGHRSVSWYQQTPGQGLQFLFEYFSETQRNKGNFPGRFSGRQFSNSRSEMNVSTLELGDSALYLCASSRGQGVNTEAFFGQGTRLTVV.

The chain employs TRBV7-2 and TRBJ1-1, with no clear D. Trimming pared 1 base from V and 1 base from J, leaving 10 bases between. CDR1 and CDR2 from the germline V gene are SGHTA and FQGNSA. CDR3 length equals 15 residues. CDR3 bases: TGTGCCAGCAGCTTAGATTCGACGGGGAACACTGAAGCTTTCTTT. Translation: CASSLDSTGNTEAFF.

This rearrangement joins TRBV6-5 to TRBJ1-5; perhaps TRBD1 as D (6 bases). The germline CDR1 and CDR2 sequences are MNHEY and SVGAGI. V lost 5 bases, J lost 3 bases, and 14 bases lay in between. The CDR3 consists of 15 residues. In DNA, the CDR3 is TGTGCCAGCAGTCCGGACGGACAGTCCAATCAGCCCCAGCATTTT. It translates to CASSPDGQSNQPQHF.

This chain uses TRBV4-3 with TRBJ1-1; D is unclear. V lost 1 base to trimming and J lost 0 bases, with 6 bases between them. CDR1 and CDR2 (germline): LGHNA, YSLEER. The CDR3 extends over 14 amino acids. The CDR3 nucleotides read TGCGCCAGCAGCCAAGGGCAGATGAACACTGAAGCTTTCTTT. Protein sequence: CASSQGQMNTEAFF.

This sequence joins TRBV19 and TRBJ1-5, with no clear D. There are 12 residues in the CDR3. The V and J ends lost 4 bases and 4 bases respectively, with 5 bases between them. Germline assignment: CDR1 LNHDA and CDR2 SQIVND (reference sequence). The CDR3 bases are TGTGCCAGTAGTACGGGGAATCAGCCCCAGCATTTT. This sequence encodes CASSTGNQPQHF.

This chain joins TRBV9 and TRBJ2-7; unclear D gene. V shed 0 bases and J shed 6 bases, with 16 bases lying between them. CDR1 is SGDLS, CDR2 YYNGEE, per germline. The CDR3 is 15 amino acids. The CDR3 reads CASSVAAGSGSEQYF. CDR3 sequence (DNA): TGTGCCAGCAGCGTAGCGGCAGGAAGTGGGTCCGAGCAGTACTTC.

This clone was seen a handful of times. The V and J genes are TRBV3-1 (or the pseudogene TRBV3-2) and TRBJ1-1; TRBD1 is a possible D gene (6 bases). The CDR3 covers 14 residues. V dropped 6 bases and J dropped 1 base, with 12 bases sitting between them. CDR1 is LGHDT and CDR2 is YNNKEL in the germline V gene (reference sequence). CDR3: CASSPGQQNTEAFF. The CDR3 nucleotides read TGTGCCAGCAGTCCCGGACAGCAGAACACTGAAGCTTTCTTT.